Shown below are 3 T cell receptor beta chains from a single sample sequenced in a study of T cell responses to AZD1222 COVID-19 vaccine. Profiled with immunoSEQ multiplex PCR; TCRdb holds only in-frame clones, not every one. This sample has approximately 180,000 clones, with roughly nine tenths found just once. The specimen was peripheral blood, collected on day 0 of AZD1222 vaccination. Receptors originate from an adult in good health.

The CDR3 nucleotides are TGTGCCAGCAGCTGGGAGACAGGTTTGAACACTGAAGCTTTCTTT. Its protein is CASSWETGLNTEAFF. V usage is TRBV5-6 and J usage is TRBJ1-1; the D gene is possibly TRBD1 (6 bases). Germline V gene data show CDR1 as SGHDT and CDR2 as YYEEEE. The V gene lost 3 bases and the J gene lost 0 bases, with 12 bases spanning the gap. CDR3 length equals 15 residues.

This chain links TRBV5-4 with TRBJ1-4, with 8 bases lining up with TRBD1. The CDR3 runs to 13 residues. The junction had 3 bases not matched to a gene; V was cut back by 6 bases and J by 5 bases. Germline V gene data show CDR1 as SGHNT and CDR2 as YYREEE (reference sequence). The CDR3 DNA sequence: TGTGCCAGCAAGGACAGGGTCAATGAAAAACTGTTTTTT. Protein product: CASKDRVNEKLFF. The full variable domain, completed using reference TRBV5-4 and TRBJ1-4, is ETGVTQSPTHLIKTRGQQVTLRCSSQSGHNTVSWYQQALGQGPQFIFQYYREEENGRGNFPPRFSGLQFPNYSSELNVNALELDDSALYLCASKDRVNEKLFFGSGTQLSVL.

CDR3 loop: CASRGVTSGSTDTQYF. CDR3 DNA: TGTGCCAGCAGGGGCGTGACTAGTGGCAGCACAGATACGCAGTATTTT. V and J are TRBV2 and TRBJ2-3, with D perhaps TRBD2 (6 bases). CDR1 is SNHLY, CDR2 FYNNEI, per germline. Trimming took off 6 bases at V and 0 bases at J, with 16 bases between the two ends. This CDR3 contains 16 residues.